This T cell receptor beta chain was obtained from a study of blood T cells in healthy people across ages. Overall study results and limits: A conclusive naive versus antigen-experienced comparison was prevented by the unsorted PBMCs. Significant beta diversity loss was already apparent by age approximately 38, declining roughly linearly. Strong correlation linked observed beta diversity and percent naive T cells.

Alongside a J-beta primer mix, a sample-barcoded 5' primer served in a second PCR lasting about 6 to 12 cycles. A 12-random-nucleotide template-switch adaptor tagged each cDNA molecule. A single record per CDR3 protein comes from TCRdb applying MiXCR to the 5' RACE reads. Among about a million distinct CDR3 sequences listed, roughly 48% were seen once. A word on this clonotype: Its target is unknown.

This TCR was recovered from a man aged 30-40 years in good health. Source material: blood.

The CDR3 loop reads CASSPAGLYYEQYF. The CDR3 DNA reads TGTGCCAGCAGTCCAGCGGGACTATACTACGAGCAGTACTTC. V usage is TRBV6-5 and J usage is TRBJ2-7, with 7 bases aligning to TRBD2. J gave up 3 bases and V 5 bases, and 7 bases lay outside the gene matches. From germline, CDR1 is MNHEY and CDR2 SVGAGI. The CDR3 contains 14 residues.